This T cell receptor beta chain emerged from a study of glioma-infiltrating T cells after dendritic cell vaccination. Background on the study: Monocyte-derived dendritic cells, cultured 7 to 8 days with IL-4 and GM-CSF, were pulsed with autologous tumor lysate.

Up to roughly 2 ug genomic DNA was used for TCRB CDR3 amplification. Primers: 60 V beta forward and 13 J beta reverse. Method: immunoSEQ multiplex PCR; TCRdb's copy keeps in-frame clones and lacks some. The sample holds almost 90,000 clones, under 85% seen once. The sample's time point: after dendritic cell vaccination, including at tumor progression/relapse. All glioblastoma patients lacked an isocitrate dehydrogenase mutation. The CDR3 totals 15 residues. Trimming removed 0 bases at V and 9 bases at J, with 12 bases between. CDR1 and CDR2 from the germline V gene are MNHNS and SASEGT. The receptor comes from a human donor with glioblastoma. The V call is TRBV6-1, the J call TRBJ1-6; tentative D call: TRBD1 (5 bases). The specimen comprised blood, sampled after dendritic cell vaccination. The CDR3 DNA is TGTGCCAGCAGTGAAGCGCAGGGCTCGGGTTCACCCCTCCACTTT. Translation: CASSEAQGSGSPLHF.